The next 15 T cell receptor beta chains were all read from a single sample in a study of read filtering for tumor transcriptome and immune sequencing. Molecular barcoded adaptors covering alpha/delta and beta/gamma chains were used on around 370 ng RNA. TCRdb used MiXCR to reprocess the reads, holding one entry per CDR3 protein. The sample has about 62,000 distinct CDR3 sequences; less than 20% are singletons. The material sequenced was a population of CD138-negative cells sorted from bone marrow. These receptors all stem from a donor at least 40 years old with multiple myeloma.

This clonotype was seen more than once but under ten times. V and J are TRBV7-2 and TRBJ2-7; D perhaps matches TRBD1 (6 bases). The CDR3 totals 15 residues. The germline V gene encodes CDR1 SGHTA and CDR2 FQGNSA. V lost 0 bases and J 4 bases, leaving 13 bases between the germline ends. The CDR3 DNA reads TGTGCCAGCAGCTTAGCGGACCTGACAGGTTACGAGCAGTACTTC. Protein sequence: CASSLADLTGYEQYF.

This clonotype showed up many times. The chain joins TRBV28 to TRBJ2-7, with 7 bases that match TRBD1. The germline gives CDR1 MDHEN, CDR2 SYDVKM. The V gene end was trimmed by 7 bases and the J gene end by 3 bases; junction bases not matched to a gene: 3. The CDR3 spans 12 residues. The CDR3 nucleotides read TGTGCCAGCACGGGACAGCACTACGAGCAGTACTTC. Amino acids: CASTGQHYEQYF.

The chain carries TRBV5-1 and TRBJ2-5, with 8 bases that match TRBD2. Germline V gives CDR1 SGHRS, CDR2 YFSETQ. The junction had 9 bases not matched to a gene; V was cut back by 3 bases and J by 2 bases. The CDR3 sequence is 16 residues long. The DNA of the CDR3 is TGCGCCAGCAGCTGGGGGACTTGCGGGAGGCAAGAGACCCAGTACTTC. This codes for CASSWGTCGRQETQYF.

In the case of this clonotype: One end of the junction fails to match germline, which may point to a read error. The chain carries TRBV28 and TRBJ2-6, with D unclear. Germline V gene lookup returns CDR1 MDHEN and CDR2 SYDVKM. The CDR3 loop spans 15 amino acids. CDR3 protein: CASSRTGSGPNVLTF. The CDR3 DNA is TGTGCCAGCAGTCGGACGGGCTCTGGGCCCAACGTCCTGACTTTC.

This clonotype was observed many times. The chain has TRBV4-2 and TRBJ2-3, with 7 bases fitting TRBD2. V lost 4 bases and J lost 7; bases outside the gene matches: 5. Germline CDR1 reads LGHNA; CDR2 reads YNFKEQ. This CDR3 has 13 amino acids. This CDR3 reads CASSPLAENTQYF. The CDR3 DNA follows: TGTGCCAGCAGCCCCCTAGCGGAAAATACGCAGTATTTT.

This clonotype was detected ten times or more. This chain uses TRBV20-1 with TRBJ2-3; 13 nucleotides agree with TRBD2. This CDR3 comprises 16 residues. Looked up from germline, CDR1 is DFQATT and CDR2 is SNEGSKA (reference sequence). The CDR3 loop is CRVTSGRPLSTDTQYF. CDR3 DNA: TGCAGGGTGACTAGCGGGAGGCCCCTTAGCACAGATACGCAGTATTTT.

This clonotype was observed many times. The chain combines TRBV12-3 or TRBV12-4 with TRBJ1-1, with D possibly matching TRBD1 (6 bases). CDR3 size: 19 residues. The V and J ends lost 3 bases and 4 bases respectively, with 27 bases between them. CDR3 nucleotides: TGTGCCAGCAGTTTGGGGACACACCTCGTTGGGACGCCGGGCACTGAAGCTTTCTTT. Its protein is CASSLGTHLVGTPGTEAFF.

Comment on this clonotype: Germline and junction disagree at one end, which may indicate a read error. The chain has TRBV20-1 and TRBJ2-1; 12 bases line up with TRBD2. Germline-derived CDR1 and CDR2 are DFQATT and SNEGSKA (reference sequence). The CDR3 covers 16 residues. The CDR3 is CSASPSGGAAYNAQFF. CDR3 coding DNA: TGCAGTGCTAGCCCTAGCGGGGGGGCGGCCTACAATGCGCAGTTCTTC.

This clonotype was observed at least ten times. The chain has TRBV15 and TRBJ1-2, with 7 bases aligning to TRBD1. The CDR3 has 15 residues. The trim removed 4 bases at V and 0 bases at J, leaving 5 bases unmatched. Germline V gene data show CDR1 as LNHNV and CDR2 as YYDKDF (reference sequence). DNA of the CDR3: TGTGCCACCAGCAACCGGGACAGCTCTAACTATGGCTACACCTTC. Encoded protein: CATSNRDSSNYGYTF.

This clonotype has at least ten counts. The chain couples TRBV20-1 to TRBJ2-7; no clear D. V dropped 3 bases and J dropped 0 bases, with 12 bases sitting between them. Germline V gene data show CDR1 as DFQATT and CDR2 as SNEGSKA (reference sequence). CDR3 size: 14 residues. The CDR3 bases are TGCAGTGCTAGGGGCGGCGGTCGCTCCTACGAGCAGTACTTC. Translation gives CSARGGGRSYEQYF.

On this clonotype: This sequence may be a read error, since a much larger clone differs from it by one base. The chain joins TRBV2 to TRBJ2-3; the D gene is possibly TRBD2 (6 bases). The CDR3 consists of 16 residues. V lost 3 bases and J lost 1, with 14 bases in between. Germline V gene data show CDR1 as SNHLY and CDR2 as FYNNEI. The CDR3 region has the DNA TGTGCCAGCAGTGAGGCTACTAGCAGGGGCACAGATACGCAGTATTTT. Translating it yields CASSEATSRGTDTQYF.

This clonotype has ten or more counts. The V gene is TRBV7-9, the J gene TRBJ1-3, with TRBD1 as a possible D gene (6 bases). Germline loops: CDR1 SEHNR, CDR2 FQNEAQ (reference sequence). There are 17 residues in the CDR3. V lost 5 bases and J lost 0, with 17 bases in between. CDR3 nucleotides: TGTGCCAGCAGCAAAGGCGGGGGCAGGACCTCTGGAAACACCATATATTTT. Its protein is CASSKGGGRTSGNTIYF. The full variable domain, its missing parts supplied by reference TRBV7-9 and TRBJ1-3, is DTGVSQNPRHKITKRGQNVTFRCDPISEHNRLYWYRQTLGQGPEFLTYFQNEAQLEKSRLLSDRFSAERPKGSFSTLEIQRTEQGDSAMYLCASSKGGGRTSGNTIYFGEGSWLTVV.

The sample holds many counts of this clonotype. The J gene is TRBJ2-7, the V gene TRBV6-6; TRBD1 matches at 10 bases. The CDR3 is made up of 16 amino acids. CDR1 is MNHNY and CDR2 is SVGAGI in the germline V gene (reference sequence). V shed 5 bases, J shed 0 bases, and the junction held 7 bases outside the gene matches. CDR3 sequence (DNA): TGTGCCAGCAGTCCCTCGGACAGGGGGAGCTCCTACGAGCAGTACTTC. It yields the protein CASSPSDRGSSYEQYF.

This clonotype showed up many times. This rearrangement joins TRBV28 to TRBJ1-5; D is ambiguous. CDR3 length: 15 amino acids. Germline CDR1 reads MDHEN; CDR2 reads SYDVKM. V was shortened by 7 bases and J by 4 bases, with 17 bases between the two germline ends. CDR3 bases: TGTGCCAGCACCGTGCTCTCGGGTTCGAATCAGCCCCAGCATTTT. Its translation is CASTVLSGSNQPQHF. Full variable domain (missing parts from reference TRBV28 and TRBJ1-5): DVKVTQSSRYLVKRTGEKVFLECVQDMDHENMFWYRQDPGLGLRLIYFSYDVKMKEKGDIPEGYSVSREKKERFSLILESASTNQTSMYLCASTVLSGSNQPQHFGDGTRLSIL.

Concerning this clonotype: An end of the junction differs from the germline gene, which may be a read error. The V gene is TRBV5-1, the J gene TRBJ2-2, with TRBD2 identical over 7 bases. The germline V gene has CDR1 SGHRS and CDR2 YFSETQ. The CDR3 sequence is 16 residues long. The CDR3 DNA sequence: TGCGCCAGCAGCCCCCTCCTAGCGGAGAACACCGGGGAGCTGTCTTTT. It encodes CASSPLLAENTGELSF.